This entry describes one T cell receptor beta chain. Its target is not known. The sample originates from a study of cytomegalovirus exposure and HLA in healthy donors. PCR was performed using 60 Vbeta and 13 Jbeta primers. TCRdb's table, derived via immunoSEQ multiplex PCR, lists solely in-frame clones and lacks some. The repertoire shows roughly 140,000 clones; the top ten hold less than 3.5%. Study observations and caveats: Prior analysis indicated that the majority of TCR beta V segments exhibited productivity approximately 87% or approximately 30% of the time. The authors later found most CMV-associated TCR beta chains appeared HLA-restricted. Cytomegalovirus association was assigned to approximately 180 TCR beta chains. HLA alleles were associated with fewer than 20,000 TCR beta sequences in a later analysis at 0.05 false discovery rate.

Sample: PBMCs. This TCR was recovered from a man aged 35-49 years in good health and CMV-seronegative.

CDR3: CASSLGSPVPGGQETQYF. CDR3 coding DNA: TGTGCCAGCAGCTTAGGATCCCCTGTCCCGGGGGGTCAAGAGACCCAGTACTTC. The genes are TRBV7-3 and TRBJ2-5; TRBD2 matches 7 bases. The CDR3 is made up of 18 amino acids. Germline CDR1 and CDR2: SGHTA and FQGTGA. Unmatched junction bases numbered 14, after V lost 2 bases and J lost 2 bases. The whole variable domain, filled in from reference TRBV7-3 and TRBJ2-5, reads GAGVSQTPSNKVTEKGKYVELRCDPISGHTALYWYRQSLGQGPEFLIYFQGTGAADDSGLPNDRFFAVRPEGSVSTLKIQRTERGDSAVYLCASSLGSPVPGGQETQYFGPGTRLLVL.